Below are 21 T cell receptor beta chains sequenced from a single sample in a study of T cells after yellow fever vaccination. MiXCR, run by TCRdb on the 5' RACE reads, gives a single entry per CDR3 protein. The sample includes some 390,000 distinct CDR3 sequences, approximately 18% seen only once; the top ten take 18%. The source was PBMCs, collected before the yellow fever booster vaccination. The source of these receptors is a man between 18 and 29 years old who received the YFV17D yellow fever vaccine.

The chain employs TRBV28 and TRBJ1-5, with TRBD1 as a possible D gene (6 bases). CDR3 length: 17 residues. V lost 4 bases, J lost 0 bases, and 16 bases lay in between. Germline V CDR1 and CDR2: MDHEN, SYDVKM. CDR3 sequence: CASSSLGGRYSNQPQHF. The CDR3 nucleotides are TGTGCCAGCAGTTCGCTCGGGGGGCGATATAGCAATCAGCCCCAGCATTTT.

J is TRBJ2-7 and V is TRBV11-2, with 8 bases lining up with TRBD1. The V gene end was trimmed by 0 bases and the J gene end by 4 bases; junction bases not matched to a gene: 11. Per germline, CDR1 SGHAT and CDR2 FQNNGV. CDR3 length: 17 residues. CDR3 loop: CASSLDFRGDRGYEQYF. As DNA, the CDR3 is TGTGCCAGCAGCTTAGACTTCCGCGGAGACAGGGGTTACGAGCAGTACTTC.

This clonotype turned up a few times. V gene TRBV3-1 combines with J gene TRBJ2-7; 8 bases are shared with TRBD2. The germline V gene has CDR1 LGHDT and CDR2 YNNKEL (reference sequence). The CDR3 runs 15 residues. The trim removed 6 bases at V and 2 bases at J, leaving 9 bases unmatched. The CDR3 is CASRPQLRGAYEQYF. For the CDR3, the DNA is TGTGCCAGCAGGCCTCAGCTGCGGGGGGCCTACGAGCAGTACTTC.

This clonotype has just a few counts. The chain joins TRBV29-1 to TRBJ2-6; tentative D call: TRBD2 (5 bases). Germline loops: CDR1 SQVTM, CDR2 ANQGSEA. Trimming cost V 4 bases and J 0 bases, with 13 bases left between them. This CDR3 has 16 residues. CDR3 sequence (DNA): TGCAGCGTTGTAGGGCCGGAGGACTCTGGGGCCAACGTCCTGACTTTC. Amino acid sequence: CSVVGPEDSGANVLTF.

This clonotype was recorded a few times. The chain links TRBV7-2 to TRBJ2-3; no clear D gene. This CDR3 has 12 amino acids. Germline V gene data show CDR1 as SGHTA and CDR2 as FQGNSA. V was pared by 4 bases and J by 6 bases, with 8 bases between. The DNA for the CDR3 is TGTGCCAGCAGCTATTTTCGGGATACGCAGTATTTT. Translation gives CASSYFRDTQYF.

The chain links TRBV5-6 to TRBJ2-3; D may be TRBD2 (6 bases). Between the trimmed V and J ends, which lost 4 bases and 2 bases, there was a span of 17 bases. The germline CDR1 and CDR2 sequences are SGHDT and YYEEEE. This CDR3 is built from 16 residues. The CDR3: CASSPPGLLFTDTQYF. CDR3 sequence (DNA): TGTGCCAGCAGCCCGCCGGGACTCCTATTCACAGATACGCAGTATTTT.

The genes are TRBV12-3 or TRBV12-4 and TRBJ1-2; D might be TRBD1 (5 bases). V lost 7 bases to trimming and J lost 2 bases, with 23 bases between them. This CDR3 region has 17 residues. In nucleotides, the CDR3 is TGTGCCAGCATCCGAGGCGCAGGGTCCCTTGTCAACTATGGCTACACCTTC. Translated, it gives CASIRGAGSLVNYGYTF.

V and J are TRBV12-3 or TRBV12-4 and TRBJ2-7; 9 bases fit TRBD1. The CDR3 contains 14 residues. Trimming removed 6 bases from V and 2 bases from J; junction bases left unmatched: 5. In nucleotides, the CDR3 is TGTGCCAGCAGCCGGGGGACAGGGCCCTACGAGCAGTACGTC. This translates into CASSRGTGPYEQYV.

This chain links TRBV4-2 with TRBJ2-5; no clear D. Germline CDR1 is LGHNA and CDR2 is YNFKEQ. The CDR3 spans 13 residues. The V gene lost 3 bases and the J gene lost 5 bases, with 10 bases spanning the gap. The CDR3 nucleotides are TGTGCCAGCAGCCAGCCCTCGGGCGAGACCCAGTACTTC. Amino acids: CASSQPSGETQYF.

V is TRBV6-5 and J is TRBJ2-5, with TRBD2 as a possible D gene (7 bases). Per the germline V gene, CDR1 is MNHEY and CDR2 is SVGAGI. The ends were cut back, 2 bases at V and 5 bases at J, with 15 bases in the middle. This CDR3 has 15 residues. Written as DNA, the CDR3 is TGTGCCAGCAGTTACGAGGGGGGGCGTGGGGAGACCCAGTACTTC. Encoded protein: CASSYEGGRGETQYF.

The gene calls are TRBV12-3 or TRBV12-4 and TRBJ1-5; tentatively, D is TRBD1 (5 bases). The CDR3 sequence is 15 residues long. V was pared by 3 bases and J by 4 bases, with 13 bases between. CDR3 sequence reads: CASSFGVGGNQPQHF. The CDR3 coding sequence is TGTGCCAGCAGTTTCGGGGTTGGGGGAAATCAGCCCCAGCATTTT.

This chain uses TRBV7-8 with TRBJ2-3; D possibly corresponds to TRBD2 (7 bases). Germline CDR1 is SGHVS and CDR2 is FQNEAQ. The CDR3 runs 16 residues. The V gene lost 5 bases and the J gene lost 5 bases, with 20 bases spanning the gap. CDR3 DNA: TGTGCCAGCAGCCCGTATTATGGGGGGGCGGAAGATACGCAGTATTTT. Protein product: CASSPYYGGAEDTQYF. The full variable domain, in which reference TRBV7-8 and TRBJ2-3 provide the parts outside the CDR3, is GAGVSQSPRYKVAKRGQDVALRCDPISGHVSLFWYQQALGQGPEFLTYFQNEAQLDKSGLPSDRFFAERPEGSVSTLKIQRTQQEDSAVYLCASSPYYGGAEDTQYFGPGTRLTVL.

This clonotype was seen only a few times. The chain employs TRBV7-6 and TRBJ2-3; D might be TRBD2 (7 bases). The CDR3 has 16 amino acids. V lost 1 base to trimming and J lost 7 bases, with 18 bases between them. Per germline, CDR1 SGHVS and CDR2 FNYEAQ. The CDR3 is CASSLVASGGGHTQYF. DNA for the CDR3: TGTGCCAGCAGCTTAGTGGCTAGCGGCGGGGGCCATACGCAGTATTTT.

The chain couples TRBV7-9 to TRBJ2-3; D perhaps matches TRBD1 (6 bases). Germline V CDR1 and CDR2: SEHNR, FQNEAQ (reference sequence). There are 14 residues in the CDR3. Deletions cut 4 bases from V and 3 bases from J, with 11 bases between. The CDR3 sequence is CASSSPGQTDTQYF. CDR3 nucleotides: TGTGCCAGCAGCTCCCCCGGACAGACAGATACGCAGTATTTT.

This clonotype was found a few times. The gene calls are TRBV5-1 and TRBJ1-1; D is ambiguous. Trimming cost V 1 base and J 10 bases, with 17 bases left between them. The germline V gene has CDR1 SGHRS and CDR2 YFSETQ. CDR3 size: 14 residues. CDR3 sequence: CASSLMDQPNPAFF. As DNA, the CDR3 is TGCGCCAGCAGCTTGATGGATCAGCCTAACCCAGCTTTCTTT.

Only a few counts were recorded for this clonotype. This rearrangement joins TRBV9 to TRBJ2-1, with 8 bases matching TRBD2. Germline V gene sequence: CDR1 SGDLS, CDR2 YYNGEE. With 2 bases clipped from V and 8 bases from J, the junction kept 9 bases outside the gene matches. CDR3 length: 15 residues. CDR3 bases: TGTGCCAGCAGCGTCACCGGGGGGGCTAGGGATGAGCAGTTCTTC. Its protein is CASSVTGGARDEQFF. Based on the CDR3 plus reference TRBV9 and TRBJ2-1, the full variable domain is DSGVTQTPKHLITATGQRVTLRCSPRSGDLSVYWYQQSLDQGLQFLIQYYNGEERAKGNILERFSAQQFPDLHSELNLSSLELGDSALYFCASSVTGGARDEQFFGPGTRLTVL.

This clonotype has only a few counts. V gene TRBV5-6 combines with J gene TRBJ2-5; D unresolved. This CDR3 is 13 amino acids long. Germline CDR1 is SGHDT and CDR2 is YYEEEE. V lost 4 bases to trimming and J lost 0 bases, with 7 bases between them. The DNA for the CDR3 is TGTGCCAGCAGCCCACAGTACCAAGAGACCCAGTACTTC. Amino acid sequence: CASSPQYQETQYF.

The chain uses TRBV12-3 or TRBV12-4 and TRBJ1-6; TRBD1 might be the D (5 bases). The CDR3 has 19 amino acids. Trimming removed 7 bases from V and 2 bases from J, with 24 bases in between. The chain's CDR3 is CASKCRVEECGTYNSPLHF. In DNA, the CDR3 is TGTGCCAGCAAATGCAGGGTTGAAGAATGTGGAACCTATAATTCACCCCTCCACTTT.

This rearrangement joins TRBV7-9 to TRBJ2-7, with 8 bases that match TRBD1. Germline CDR1 is SEHNR and CDR2 is FQNEAQ (reference sequence). The CDR3 consists of 14 residues. The ends lost 3 bases at V and 5 bases at J; junction bases unmatched: 6. The CDR3 region is CASSLTGEKNEQYV. The CDR3 DNA sequence: TGTGCCAGCAGCTTGACAGGGGAAAAGAACGAGCAGTACGTC.

This sequence joins TRBV6-5 and TRBJ1-1, with 7 bases lining up with TRBD1. The CDR3 spans 16 residues. The germline V gene has CDR1 MNHEY and CDR2 SVGAGI. With V trimmed by 2 bases and J by 0 bases, 6 bases remained unmatched. The CDR3 spells CASSYRPGQMNTEAFF. DNA of the CDR3: TGTGCCAGCAGTTACCGTCCGGGACAGATGAACACTGAAGCTTTCTTT.

The sample holds a few counts of this clonotype. This sequence joins TRBV10-3 and TRBJ2-1; D possibly corresponds to TRBD1 (6 bases). V lost 5 bases and J 7 bases, leaving 15 bases between the germline ends. The germline V gene encodes CDR1 ENHRY and CDR2 SYGVKD. This CDR3 is built from 14 residues. CDR3 DNA: TGTGCCATCAGTACAGGGTATCGAGGGAATGAGCAGTTCTTC. Protein sequence: CAISTGYRGNEQFF.